This T cell receptor beta chain is from a study of T cells in Graves' hyperthyroidism and ophthalmopathy. This clonotype came up a few times. Using RNA transcripts as the source, TCR beta CDR3 regions were amplified. Initially, a first-round RT-PCR of the TCR CDR3 employed the HTBI primer set. TCRdb used MiXCR to reprocess the multiplex PCR reads, holding one entry per CDR3 protein. Counted here are about 380,000 distinct CDR3 sequences, 18% occurring once; the ten biggest clones make up 35% to 50%. Germline-derived CDR1 and CDR2 are MNHNS and SASEGT. This CDR3 spans 18 amino acids. Trimming took 5 bases from V and 4 from J; bases not matched to a gene: 8.

Sequenced sample: blood. This clonotype was obtained from a man between 18 and 29 years old with Graves' ophthalmopathy. The chain has TRBV6-1 and TRBJ2-1; the match to TRBD2 covers 16 bases. The CDR3 region is CASSIGTSGGAGYNEQFF. The DNA for the CDR3 is TGTGCCAGCAGTATCGGGACTAGCGGGGGGGCGGGATACAATGAGCAGTTCTTC.